The entry that follows covers one T cell receptor (beta chain) sequence. The source of the sample is a study of blood T cell repertoires in COVID-19. As for the study in general: COVID-19 samples, acute and convalescent, were from the United States, Italy and Spain.

CDR1 and CDR2 from the germline V gene are MDHEN and SYDVKM. With 5 bases removed from V and 7 bases from J, the gap between germline ends came to 15 bases. The CDR3 totals 13 residues. In the source study's methods: It was from reference gene primer amplification that nucleated cell counts were estimated. Libraries were prepared by immunoSEQ multiplex PCR; TCRdb keeps only in-frame clonotypes and omits some of them. Clone size and V and J calls were adopted from that table, with D and trimming inferred from the DNA. Found here are about 300,000 clones, roughly 91% of them singletons; the top ten hold about 2%.

This sequence joins TRBV28 and TRBJ2-7; D is unclear. The clonotype originates from a woman in her 30s with COVID-19, enrolled during active disease. The sequenced sample consisted of peripheral blood. The CDR3 nucleotides read TGTGCCAGCAGTCCCCGGCCCGCGGCAGAGCAGTACGTC. It is translated as CASSPRPAAEQYV.